The 25 T cell receptor beta chains presented below share a single source sample, sequenced in a study of blood T cell repertoires in COVID-19. Only in-frame clones appear in the TCRdb table, and some are missing; sequencing was by immunoSEQ multiplex PCR. The sample holds about 300,000 clones, roughly 87% seen once. Sequenced input: peripheral blood. The source is a human donor in a cohort sampled during active COVID-19.

The chain combines TRBV19 with TRBJ1-2; D is uncertain. The germline V and J ends were trimmed by 8 bases and 0 bases, with 16 bases remaining between them. The length of the CDR3 is 15 residues. Germline V lookup: CDR1 LNHDA, CDR2 SQIVND (reference sequence). CDR3 amino acids: CASYPSAEPNYGYTF. CDR3 DNA sequence: TGTGCCAGTTACCCGTCGGCGGAACCTAACTATGGCTACACCTTC.

The chain combines TRBV19 with TRBJ1-1; TRBD1 aligns across 8 bases. Trimming cost V 6 bases and J 1 base; bases outside gene matches: 4. CDR3 size: 14 residues. CDR1 is LNHDA and CDR2 is SQIVND in the germline V gene (reference sequence). The DNA for the CDR3 is TGTGCCAGTAGGCCTCAGGGGGCGAACACTGAAGCTTTCTTT. It encodes CASRPQGANTEAFF.

The J gene is TRBJ2-7, the V gene TRBV28, with D possibly TRBD2 on 7 matching bases. V lost 3 bases to trimming and J lost 1 base, with 13 bases between them. Per germline, CDR1 MDHEN and CDR2 SYDVKM. This CDR3 is 15 amino acids long. In DNA form, the CDR3 reads TGTGCCAGCAGTTTGGGAGGGGGAGGGTCCTACGAGCAGTACTTC. This gives the protein CASSLGGGGSYEQYF.

The CDR3 region is CASSLVQGAFYGYTF. CDR3 nucleotides: TGTGCCAGCAGCTTGGTACAGGGGGCTTTCTATGGCTACACCTTC. This chain links TRBV5-4 with TRBJ1-2; 9 nucleotides agree with TRBD1. V gave up 0 bases and J gave up 4 bases; unmatched junction bases: 4. The germline CDR1 and CDR2 sequences are SGHNT and YYREEE (reference sequence). The CDR3 length is 15 residues.

This chain links TRBV20-1 with TRBJ2-7; no reliable D call. CDR1 and CDR2 from the germline V gene are DFQATT and SNEGSKA (reference sequence). The V and J ends lost 3 bases and 5 bases respectively, with 8 bases between them. This CDR3 spans 11 amino acids. In DNA form, the CDR3 reads TGCAGTGCTAGCGCCTTAGACGAGCAGTACTTC. Protein: CSASALDEQYF.

V usage is TRBV13 and J usage is TRBJ1-1; D gene ambiguous. The CDR3 is 15 residues long. The ends were cut back, 4 bases at V and 4 bases at J, with 16 bases in the middle. In germline, CDR1 is PRHDT, CDR2 FYEKMQ (reference sequence). CDR3 nucleotides: TGTGCCAGCAGCTCATCGACAAGGAAGGCCACTGAAGCTTTCTTT. This encodes CASSSSTRKATEAFF.

V gene TRBV6-2 or TRBV6-3 combines with J gene TRBJ1-5; D call uncertain. In germline, CDR1 is MNHEY, CDR2 SVGEGT. V dropped 2 bases and J dropped 10 bases, with 9 bases sitting between them. The CDR3 runs 12 residues. The CDR3 spells CASSYGHLPQHF. CDR3 coding DNA: TGTGCCAGCAGTTACGGCCATCTTCCCCAGCATTTT.

The genes are TRBV30 and TRBJ2-1; D not resolved. V shed 3 bases and J shed 6 bases, with 12 bases lying between them. The CDR3 has 13 amino acids. Germline V lookup: CDR1 GTSNPN, CDR2 SVGIG (reference sequence). In DNA form, the CDR3 reads TGTGCCTGGAGGCGAGAGCTCGGCAATGAGCAGTTCTTC. It translates to CAWRRELGNEQFF.

This chain uses TRBV5-1 with TRBJ2-3; 8 bases map to TRBD2. The germline gives CDR1 SGHRS, CDR2 YFSETQ. With 4 bases clipped from V and 1 base from J, the junction kept 5 bases outside the gene matches. The CDR3 has 15 amino acids. The CDR3 DNA reads as TGCGCCAGCAGCCGTAGCGGGACTCGCACAGATACGCAGTATTTT. It encodes CASSRSGTRTDTQYF.

This rearrangement joins TRBV12-3 or TRBV12-4 to TRBJ2-7; D is perhaps TRBD2 (5 bases). The V gene lost 5 bases and the J gene lost 2 bases, with 7 bases spanning the gap. There are 12 residues in the CDR3. CDR3 sequence (DNA): TGTGCCAGCAGTAGCGGTCCCTACGAGCAGTACTTC. Protein: CASSSGPYEQYF.

The chain combines TRBV27 with TRBJ1-2; D is possibly TRBD1 (5 bases). Trimming took 5 bases from V and 7 from J, leaving 14 bases between them. Germline CDR1 reads MNHEY; CDR2 reads SMNVEV (reference sequence). This CDR3 region has 13 residues. For the CDR3, the DNA is TGTGCCAGCAGTCTGGGGACCGGGAGTGGCTACACCTTC. Its protein product is CASSLGTGSGYTF.

This clone appeared a single time. The V gene is TRBV7-2, the J gene TRBJ1-5; D unclear. Per germline, CDR1 SGHTA and CDR2 FQGNSA. V dropped 5 bases and J dropped 5 bases, with 10 bases sitting between them. The CDR3 is 13 amino acids. For the CDR3, the DNA is TGTGCCAGCAGCCCCCAGTCGTATCAGCCCCAGCATTTT. This sequence encodes CASSPQSYQPQHF.

This clone was detected only once. The chain carries TRBV12-3 or TRBV12-4 and TRBJ2-1; weak D call: TRBD2 (5 bases). CDR3 length: 13 residues. Between the trimmed V and J ends, which lost 3 bases and 9 bases, there was a span of 12 bases. The CDR3 nucleotides read TGTGCCAGCAGTTTGGCTGGAGAGGGTGAGCAGTTCTTC. Translating it yields CASSLAGEGEQFF.

The rearrangement joins TRBV2 to TRBJ2-5; no reliable D call. The CDR3 has 13 amino acids. Germline V CDR1 and CDR2: SNHLY, FYNNEI. Trimming removed 4 bases from V and 5 bases from J, with 11 bases in between. CDR3 loop: CASSANQLETQYF. The CDR3 DNA is TGTGCCAGCAGTGCAAACCAACTGGAGACCCAGTACTTC.

The gene calls are TRBV18 and TRBJ2-3; possible D gene TRBD1, 5 bases. The germline CDR1 and CDR2 sequences are KGHSH and LQKENI. Between the trimmed V and J ends, which lost 5 bases and 2 bases, there was a span of 14 bases. The CDR3 is 15 residues long. The CDR3 DNA follows: TGTGCCAGCTCAAACCAAGACAGCTACACAGATACGCAGTATTTT. This translates into CASSNQDSYTDTQYF. The entire variable domain, with the rest obtained from reference TRBV18 and TRBJ2-3, is as follows: NAGVMQNPRHLVRRRGQEARLRCSPMKGHSHVYWYRQLPEEGLKFMVYLQKENIIDESGMPKERFSAEFPKEGPSILRIQQVVRGDSAAYFCASSNQDSYTDTQYFGPGTRLTVL.

This chain joins TRBV3-1 (or the pseudogene TRBV3-2) and TRBJ2-5; a weak D match, TRBD2 (5 bases). The V gene's germline CDR1 is LGHDT and CDR2 YNNKEL (reference sequence). The CDR3 runs to 14 residues. Trimming pared 2 bases from V and 2 bases from J, leaving 9 bases between. The CDR3 coding sequence is TGTGCCAGCAGCCAACGAGCGGATCAAGAGACCCAGTACTTC. Amino acids: CASSQRADQETQYF.

J is TRBJ2-7 and V is TRBV3-1 (or the pseudogene TRBV3-2); D not certain. Per germline, CDR1 LGHDT and CDR2 YNNKEL (reference sequence). V lost 1 base, J lost 3 bases, and 4 bases lay in between. The CDR3 spans 12 residues. The CDR3 is CASSQGLYEQYF. DNA of the CDR3: TGTGCCAGCAGCCAAGGACTCTACGAGCAGTACTTC.

A few counts support this clone. The chain recombines TRBV2 with TRBJ1-2; 9 bases are shared with TRBD1. The V and J ends lost 7 bases and 1 base, in that order; junction bases with no gene match: 10. This CDR3 is 16 amino acids long. Germline CDR1 reads SNHLY; CDR2 reads FYNNEI. CDR3 sequence (DNA): TGTGCCAGCAAACAGGGGGCTTCGCTCCTTAACTATGGCTACACCTTC. Residues: CASKQGASLLNYGYTF.

The chain combines TRBV19 with TRBJ2-7, with 8 bases matching TRBD1. Looked up from germline, CDR1 is LNHDA and CDR2 is SQIVND (reference sequence). The trim removed 5 bases at V and 9 bases at J, leaving 12 bases unmatched. The CDR3 consists of 14 residues. As DNA, the CDR3 is TGTGCCAGTAGTTCTCAGGGGGCGCTTTGGGGGCAGTACTTC. Protein: CASSSQGALWGQYF.

This clone was seen more than once but under ten times. The chain has TRBV28 and TRBJ2-7; TRBD2 matches at 11 bases. V trimming: 10 bases; J trimming: 4 bases; junction bases outside the gene matches: 6. CDR1 is MDHEN, CDR2 SYDVKM, per germline. This CDR3 has 13 amino acids. The CDR3 here is CATRTSGSYEQYF. The DNA of the CDR3 is TGTGCCACCAGAACTAGCGGGAGTTACGAGCAGTACTTC.

The chain has TRBV15 and TRBJ2-3; a weak D match, TRBD2 (5 bases). This CDR3 contains 16 residues. CDR1 and CDR2 (germline): LNHNV, YYDKDF (reference sequence). Between the trimmed V and J ends, which lost 0 bases and 7 bases, there was a span of 17 bases. DNA for the CDR3: TGTGCCACCAGCAGAGATCAGCCGGGGAGCCGCAATACGCAGTATTTT. Amino acid sequence: CATSRDQPGSRNTQYF.

The chain links TRBV3-1 (or the pseudogene TRBV3-2) to TRBJ2-3; no definite D call. The CDR3 extends over 11 amino acids. From germline, CDR1 is LGHDT and CDR2 YNNKEL (reference sequence). Trimming cost V 4 bases and J 8 bases, with 7 bases left between them. This CDR3 reads CASSLARTQYF. The CDR3 bases are TGTGCCAGCAGCCTGGCCCGTACGCAGTATTTT.

The chain employs TRBV5-4 and TRBJ1-1; possible D gene TRBD1, 6 bases. The germline CDR1 and CDR2 sequences are SGHNT and YYREEE (reference sequence). The ends were cut back, 2 bases at V and 3 bases at J, with 11 bases in the middle. This CDR3 spans 14 amino acids. The CDR3 spells CASSFRRGDTEAFF. In DNA form, the CDR3 reads TGTGCCAGCAGCTTTCGCAGGGGAGACACTGAAGCTTTCTTT.

The chain carries TRBV16 and TRBJ1-5, with a possible D match to TRBD1 (5 bases). This CDR3 spans 15 amino acids. CDR1 and CDR2 from the germline V gene are KGHSY and FQNENV. V was clipped by 6 bases and J by 4 bases, with 16 bases between them. CDR3 DNA: TGTGCCAGCAGAGCACATCAACCAGGGAATCAGCCCCAGCATTTT. This gives the protein CASRAHQPGNQPQHF.

The chain has TRBV29-1 and TRBJ2-7; the match to TRBD1 covers 7 bases. This CDR3 contains 13 residues. Germline-derived CDR1 and CDR2 are SQVTM and ANQGSEA. J lost 0 bases, V lost 5 bases, and 4 bases had no gene match. CDR3 bases: TGCAGCGTTCGGACAGGAAGCTCCTACGAGCAGTACTTC. The encoded protein is CSVRTGSSYEQYF.